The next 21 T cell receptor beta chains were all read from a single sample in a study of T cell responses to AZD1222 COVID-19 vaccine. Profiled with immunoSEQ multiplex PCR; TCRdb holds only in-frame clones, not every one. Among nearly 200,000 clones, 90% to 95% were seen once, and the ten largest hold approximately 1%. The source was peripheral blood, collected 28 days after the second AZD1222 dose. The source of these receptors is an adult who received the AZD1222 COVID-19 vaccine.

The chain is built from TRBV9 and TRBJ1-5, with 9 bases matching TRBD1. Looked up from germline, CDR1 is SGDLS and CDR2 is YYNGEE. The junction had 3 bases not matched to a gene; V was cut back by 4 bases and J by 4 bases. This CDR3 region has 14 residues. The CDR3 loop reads CASSPTGGNQPQHF. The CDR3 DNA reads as TGTGCCAGCAGCCCGACAGGGGGAAATCAGCCCCAGCATTTT.

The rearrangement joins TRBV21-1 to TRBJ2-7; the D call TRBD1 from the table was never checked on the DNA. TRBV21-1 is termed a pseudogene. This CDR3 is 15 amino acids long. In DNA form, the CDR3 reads TGTGCCAGCAGCAACCGGGACAGGGGGGTCTACGAGCAGTACTTC. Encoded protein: CASSNRDRGVYEQYF.

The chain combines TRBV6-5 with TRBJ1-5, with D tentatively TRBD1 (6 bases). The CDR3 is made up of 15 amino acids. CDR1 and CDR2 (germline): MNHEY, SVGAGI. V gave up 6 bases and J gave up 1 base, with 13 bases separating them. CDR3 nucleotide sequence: TGTGCCAGCAGGATAGACGGACAGAGCAATCAGCCCCAGCATTTT. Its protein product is CASRIDGQSNQPQHF.

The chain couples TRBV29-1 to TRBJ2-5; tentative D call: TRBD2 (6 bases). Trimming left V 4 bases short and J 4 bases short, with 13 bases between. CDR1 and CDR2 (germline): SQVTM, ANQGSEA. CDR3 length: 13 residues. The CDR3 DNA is TGCAGCGTTGTGGCACTAGCTGGAGAGACCCAGTACTTC. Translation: CSVVALAGETQYF.

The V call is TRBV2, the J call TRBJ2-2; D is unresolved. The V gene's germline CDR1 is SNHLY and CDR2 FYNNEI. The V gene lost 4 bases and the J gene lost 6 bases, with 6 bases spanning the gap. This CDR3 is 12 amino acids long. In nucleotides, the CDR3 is TGTGCCAGCAGTGCCGGTTCCGGGGAGCTGTTTTTT. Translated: CASSAGSGELFF.

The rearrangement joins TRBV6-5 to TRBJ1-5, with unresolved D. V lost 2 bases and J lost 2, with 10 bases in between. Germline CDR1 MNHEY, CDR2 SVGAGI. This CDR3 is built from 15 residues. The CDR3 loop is CASSYLPLGNQPQHF. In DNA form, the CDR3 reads TGTGCCAGCAGTTACCTCCCCCTTGGCAATCAGCCCCAGCATTTT.

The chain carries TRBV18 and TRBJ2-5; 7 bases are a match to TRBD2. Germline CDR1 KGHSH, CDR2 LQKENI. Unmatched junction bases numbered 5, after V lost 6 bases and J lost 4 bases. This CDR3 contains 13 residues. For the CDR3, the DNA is TGTGCCAGCTCCGGGACGGGAGGAGAGACCCAGTACTTC. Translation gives CASSGTGGETQYF.

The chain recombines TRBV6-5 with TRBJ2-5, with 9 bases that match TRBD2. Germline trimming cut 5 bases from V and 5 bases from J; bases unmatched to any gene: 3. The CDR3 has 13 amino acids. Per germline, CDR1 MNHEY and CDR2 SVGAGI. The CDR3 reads CASSSGGWETQYF. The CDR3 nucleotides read TGTGCCAGCAGTAGCGGGGGGTGGGAGACCCAGTACTTC.

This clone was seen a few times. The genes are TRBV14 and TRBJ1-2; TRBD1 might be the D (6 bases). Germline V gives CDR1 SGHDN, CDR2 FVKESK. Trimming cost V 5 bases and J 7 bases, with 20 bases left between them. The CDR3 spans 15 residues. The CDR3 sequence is CASSFIGGAAFGYTF. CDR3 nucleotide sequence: TGTGCCAGCAGCTTTATAGGGGGGGCTGCCTTTGGCTACACCTTC.

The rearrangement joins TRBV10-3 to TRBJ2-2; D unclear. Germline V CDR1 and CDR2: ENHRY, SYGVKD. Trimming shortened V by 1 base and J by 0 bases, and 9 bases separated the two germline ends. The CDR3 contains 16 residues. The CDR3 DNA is TGTGCCATCAGTGAGTGGCCACCATCGAACACCGGGGAGCTGTTTTTT. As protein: CAISEWPPSNTGELFF.

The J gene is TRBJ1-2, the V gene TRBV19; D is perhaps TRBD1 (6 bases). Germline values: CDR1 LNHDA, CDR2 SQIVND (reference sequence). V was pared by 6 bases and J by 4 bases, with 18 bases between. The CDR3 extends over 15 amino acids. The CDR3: CASRKFRDTGYGYTF. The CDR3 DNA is TGTGCCAGTAGGAAATTCCGGGACACGGGCTATGGCTACACCTTC.

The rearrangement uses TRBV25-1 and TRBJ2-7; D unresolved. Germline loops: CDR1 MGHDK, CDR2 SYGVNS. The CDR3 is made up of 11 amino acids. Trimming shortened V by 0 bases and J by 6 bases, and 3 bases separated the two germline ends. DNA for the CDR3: TGTGCCAGCAGTGAATATTTCGAGCAGTACTTC. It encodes CASSEYFEQYF.

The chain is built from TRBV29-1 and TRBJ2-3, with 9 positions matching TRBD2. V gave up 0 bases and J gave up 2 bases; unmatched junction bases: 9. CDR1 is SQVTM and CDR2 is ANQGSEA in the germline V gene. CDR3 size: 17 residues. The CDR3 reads CSVEDRFQRGDTDTQYF. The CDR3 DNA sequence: TGCAGCGTTGAAGATCGGTTCCAGCGGGGGGACACAGATACGCAGTATTTT.

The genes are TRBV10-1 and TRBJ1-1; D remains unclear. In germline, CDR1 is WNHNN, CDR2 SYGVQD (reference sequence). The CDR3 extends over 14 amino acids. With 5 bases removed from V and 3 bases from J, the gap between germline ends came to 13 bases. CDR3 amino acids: CASSLGIADTEAFF. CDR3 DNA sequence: TGCGCCAGCAGTCTAGGGATTGCGGACACTGAAGCTTTCTTT.

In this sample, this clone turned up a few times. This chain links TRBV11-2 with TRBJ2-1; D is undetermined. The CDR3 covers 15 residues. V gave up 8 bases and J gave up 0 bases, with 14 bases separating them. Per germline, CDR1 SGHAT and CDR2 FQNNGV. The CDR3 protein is CASELGQSSYNEQFF. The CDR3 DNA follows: TGTGCCAGCGAGTTAGGCCAGAGCTCCTACAATGAGCAGTTCTTC.

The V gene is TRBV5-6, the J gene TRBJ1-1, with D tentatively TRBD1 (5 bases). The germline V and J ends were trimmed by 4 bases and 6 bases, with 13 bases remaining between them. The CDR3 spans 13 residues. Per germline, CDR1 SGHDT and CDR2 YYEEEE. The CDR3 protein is CASSLDLGPEAFF. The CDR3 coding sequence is TGTGCCAGCAGCCTAGACCTGGGACCTGAAGCTTTCTTT.

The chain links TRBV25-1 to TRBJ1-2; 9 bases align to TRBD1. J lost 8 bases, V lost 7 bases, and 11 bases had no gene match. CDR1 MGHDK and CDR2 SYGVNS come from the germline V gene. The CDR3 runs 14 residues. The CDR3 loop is CASTPGQGPGGYTF. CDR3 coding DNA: TGTGCCAGCACTCCTGGACAGGGGCCGGGCGGCTACACCTTC.

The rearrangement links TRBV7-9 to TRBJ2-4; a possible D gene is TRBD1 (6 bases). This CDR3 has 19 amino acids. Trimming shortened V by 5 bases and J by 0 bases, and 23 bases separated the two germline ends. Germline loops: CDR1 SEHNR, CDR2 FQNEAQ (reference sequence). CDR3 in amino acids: CASSPGARGLPLAKNIQYF. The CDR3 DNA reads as TGTGCCAGCAGCCCTGGTGCCAGGGGATTACCCCTAGCCAAAAACATTCAGTACTTC.

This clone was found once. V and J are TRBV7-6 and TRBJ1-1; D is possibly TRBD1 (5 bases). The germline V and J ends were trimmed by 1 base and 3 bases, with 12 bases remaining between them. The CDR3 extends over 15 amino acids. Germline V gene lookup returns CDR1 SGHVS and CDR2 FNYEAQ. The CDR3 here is CASSLGGRFDTEAFF. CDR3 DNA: TGTGCCAGCAGCTTAGGGGGGAGGTTCGACACTGAAGCTTTCTTT. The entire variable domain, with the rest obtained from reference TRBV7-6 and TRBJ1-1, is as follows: GAGVSQSPRYKVTKRGQDVALRCDPISGHVSLYWYRQALGQGPEFLTYFNYEAQQDKSGLPNDRFSAERPEGSISTLTIQRTEQRDSAMYRCASSLGGRFDTEAFFGQGTRLTVV.

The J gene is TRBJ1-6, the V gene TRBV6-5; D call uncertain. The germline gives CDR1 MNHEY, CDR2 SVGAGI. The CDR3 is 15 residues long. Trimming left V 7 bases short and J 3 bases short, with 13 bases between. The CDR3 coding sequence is TGTGCCAGCAATGGCCTTCCGATCTATAATTCACCCCTCCACTTT. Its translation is CASNGLPIYNSPLHF.

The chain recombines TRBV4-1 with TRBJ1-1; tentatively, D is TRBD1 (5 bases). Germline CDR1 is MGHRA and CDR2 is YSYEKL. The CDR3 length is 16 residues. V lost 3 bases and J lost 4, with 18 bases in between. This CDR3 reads CASSQPVGATSTEAFF. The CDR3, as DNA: TGCGCCAGCAGCCAGCCTGTAGGGGCGACCTCCACTGAAGCTTTCTTT.